This paragraph reports one T cell receptor beta chain. Using a J-beta primer mix together with a sample-barcoded 5' primer, a second PCR was run for about 7 to 12 cycles. Each CDR3 protein gets one entry after TCRdb re-called the 5' RACE reads with MiXCR. This sample has about 1.5 million distinct CDR3 sequences, with roughly 45% found just once. This record comes from a study of blood T cells in healthy people across ages. Germline V gene data show CDR1 as WNHNN and CDR2 as SYGVQD (reference sequence). The ends were cut back, 0 bases at V and 4 bases at J, with 13 bases in the middle. The CDR3 totals 15 residues. Every donor provided roughly 10 milliliters of peripheral blood.

What was sequenced was blood. V is TRBV10-1 and J is TRBJ2-7; unclear D gene. The sequence was collected from a woman aged 18 to 35 in good health. DNA of the CDR3: TGCGCCAGCAGTGAGTCGGGGTCTGGGCAGTACGAGCAGTACTTC. This encodes CASSESGSGQYEQYF.